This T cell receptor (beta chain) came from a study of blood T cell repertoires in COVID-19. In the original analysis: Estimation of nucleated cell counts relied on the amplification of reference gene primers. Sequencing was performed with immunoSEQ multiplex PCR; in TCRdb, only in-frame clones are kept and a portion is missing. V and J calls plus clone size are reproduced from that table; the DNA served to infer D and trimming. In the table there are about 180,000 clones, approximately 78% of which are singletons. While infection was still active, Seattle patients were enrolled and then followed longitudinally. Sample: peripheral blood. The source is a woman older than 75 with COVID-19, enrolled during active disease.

CDR3 sequence reads: CASSFSRDWSSYEQYF. The CDR3 DNA reads as TGTGCCAGCAGTTTCTCCCGGGACTGGAGCTCCTACGAGCAGTACTTC. The chain joins TRBV28 to TRBJ2-7, with D possibly matching TRBD2 (6 bases). The germline CDR1 and CDR2 sequences are MDHEN and SYDVKM. The ends were cut back, 3 bases at V and 0 bases at J, with 15 bases in the middle. The CDR3 consists of 16 residues.